The entry below gives a single T cell receptor beta chain sequence along with its context. The antigen is not known. These data are taken from a study of T cell responses to AZD1222 COVID-19 vaccine. Study observations and caveats: Two doses of AZD1222 preceded a rise in Spike-specific TCR breadth and depth. Repertoire samples came only from after the peak T cell response. Donors skewed white British and female; clonal diversity was possibly underestimated. At 160-218 and 743-854, vaccine-associated CD4 TCRs were dominant, and they spanned spike.

The CDR3 is made up of 17 amino acids. Libraries were prepared by immunoSEQ multiplex PCR; TCRdb keeps only in-frame clonotypes and omits some of them. Of under 200,000 clones listed, 90% to 95% were seen once; the top ten hold about 3.5%. This sample comprised peripheral blood, obtained 28 days after the second dose of the MenACWY control vaccine. The V call is TRBV21-1, the J call TRBJ1-4. TRBV21-1 is labeled a pseudogene. This TCR came from an adult who received the MenACWY meningococcal vaccine as a control. CDR3 bases: TGTGCCAGCAGCAAAACCGGTTTGGTGGTTGTCTATGAAAAACTGTTTTTT. Protein: CASSKTGLVVVYEKLFF.